Below, 15 T cell receptor beta chains from the same sample are listed, as sequenced in a study of T-cell memory formation after mild COVID-19. TCRdb passed the 5' RACE reads through MiXCR, listing each CDR3 protein once. The sample comprises 550,000 to 600,000 distinct CDR3 sequences, less than 25% of which are singletons, and about 8.7% rests with the top ten. Sequencing was performed on PBMCs or a T cell subset sorted from them (not recorded which). Every receptor here comes from an adult woman who had mild COVID-19 (a few samples of this study predate the infection). Cell type and time point are not known.

The gene calls are TRBV27 and TRBJ2-3; D is perhaps TRBD2 (6 bases). Trimming stripped 5 bases from V and 0 bases from J, with 9 bases between. The CDR3 loop spans 14 amino acids. Looked up from germline, CDR1 is MNHEY and CDR2 is SMNVEV (reference sequence). CDR3 in amino acids: CASSTGTSTDTQYF. Written as DNA, the CDR3 is TGTGCCAGCAGTACCGGGACTAGCACAGATACGCAGTATTTT.

The gene calls are TRBV12-3 or TRBV12-4 and TRBJ1-5, with 8 nucleotides matching TRBD1. Unmatched junction bases numbered 4, after V lost 7 bases and J lost 2 bases. The CDR3 loop spans 14 amino acids. CDR3 coding DNA: TGTGCCAGCACCCCGACAGGGGGCAATCAGCCCCAGCATTTT. Its translation is CASTPTGGNQPQHF.

This rearrangement joins TRBV11-2 to TRBJ2-7; a weak D match, TRBD1 (5 bases). Germline CDR1 and CDR2: SGHAT and FQNNGV. The CDR3 sequence is 15 residues long. Trimming removed 1 base from V and 6 bases from J, with 16 bases in between. The CDR3, as DNA: TGTGCCAGCAGCTTAGGACAGTGGGATACTGGCGAGCAGTACTTC. Its protein product is CASSLGQWDTGEQYF. Combining the CDR3 with reference TRBV11-2 and TRBJ2-7 gives the whole variable domain EAGVAQSPRYKIIEKRQSVAFWCNPISGHATLYWYQQILGQGPKLLIQFQNNGVVDDSQLPKDRFSAERLKGVDSTLKIQPAKLEDSAVYLCASSLGQWDTGEQYFGPGTRLTVT.

The V gene is TRBV5-5, the J gene TRBJ1-4; no reliable D call. V was trimmed by 0 bases and J by 8 bases, leaving 8 bases between them. The CDR3 runs 13 residues. CDR1 SGHKS and CDR2 YYEKEE come from the germline V gene (reference sequence). The CDR3 region has the DNA TGTGCCAGCAGCTTGGGGCTGTTCGAAAAACTGTTTTTT. This encodes CASSLGLFEKLFF.

This clonotype was counted at least ten times. The V call is TRBV5-1, the J call TRBJ2-6; D uncertain. This CDR3 has 15 amino acids. The germline CDR1 and CDR2 sequences are SGHRS and YFSETQ. V was shortened by 4 bases and J by 0 bases, with 8 bases between the two germline ends. CDR3 residues: CASSPFPSGANVLTF. The DNA for the CDR3 is TGCGCCAGCAGCCCCTTCCCCTCTGGGGCCAACGTCCTGACTTTC.

This clonotype has at least ten counts. The chain uses TRBV7-2 and TRBJ2-7; a weak D match, TRBD1 (6 bases). The CDR3 is 14 amino acids. The germline V gene has CDR1 SGHTA and CDR2 FQGNSA. V lost 8 bases to trimming and J lost 0 bases, with 14 bases between them. CDR3 residues: CASLQGHSSYEQYF. DNA of the CDR3: TGTGCCAGCCTACAGGGTCATAGCTCCTACGAGCAGTACTTC.

This clonotype was counted only a few times. The chain combines TRBV3-1 with TRBJ1-2; 8 positions agree with TRBD1. The germline V gene encodes CDR1 LGHDT and CDR2 YNNKEL (reference sequence). The ends lost 6 bases at V and 0 bases at J; junction bases unmatched: 9. The CDR3 extends over 16 amino acids. CDR3 residues: CASSPTQGVPNYGYTF. The CDR3 DNA sequence: TGTGCCAGCAGTCCGACACAGGGGGTACCTAACTATGGCTACACCTTC.

The J gene is TRBJ1-1, the V gene TRBV7-2; TRBD1 is a possible D gene (5 bases). Germline values: CDR1 SGHTA, CDR2 FQGNSA. Trimming took 2 bases from V and 1 from J, leaving 11 bases between them. This CDR3 is built from 15 residues. The CDR3 DNA follows: TGTGCCAGCAGCTTATTTGCGGGGCCGAACACTGAAGCTTTCTTT. Encoded protein: CASSLFAGPNTEAFF.

The chain links TRBV4-1 to TRBJ2-7; 10 nucleotides line up with TRBD2. The CDR3 loop spans 20 amino acids. Looked up from germline, CDR1 is MGHRA and CDR2 is YSYEKL. The junction had 22 bases not matched to a gene; V was cut back by 3 bases and J by 5 bases. In nucleotides, the CDR3 is TGCGCCAGCAGCCATTACGTCTCCCTAGCGGGGGCCCGGGGTGGCCACGAGCAGTACTTC. It yields the protein CASSHYVSLAGARGGHEQYF.

The chain joins TRBV3-1 to TRBJ2-7; D ambiguous. The CDR3 extends over 14 amino acids. Germline V gene lookup returns CDR1 LGHDT and CDR2 YNNKEL (reference sequence). The V gene lost 0 bases and the J gene lost 4 bases, with 10 bases spanning the gap. CDR3 bases: TGTGCCAGCAGCCAAGACGGGCTAAGTTACGAGCAGTACTTC. It yields the protein CASSQDGLSYEQYF.

This clonotype has a handful of counts. This chain joins TRBV29-1 and TRBJ1-5; no reliable D call. CDR3 length equals 13 residues. V lost 5 bases and J lost 4, with 12 bases in between. From germline, CDR1 is SQVTM and CDR2 ANQGSEA. CDR3 protein: CSVSQSENQPQHF. DNA for the CDR3: TGCAGCGTTAGTCAATCCGAAAATCAGCCCCAGCATTTT. The variable domain in full, with the rest retrieved from reference TRBV29-1 and TRBJ1-5, is SAVISQKPSRDICQRGTSLTIQCQVDSQVTMMFWYRQQPGQSLTLIATANQGSEATYESGFVIDKFPISRPNLTFSTLTVSNMSPEDSSIYLCSVSQSENQPQHFGDGTRLSIL.

The V call is TRBV7-9, the J call TRBJ1-1; 7 bases agree with TRBD1. Germline assignment: CDR1 SEHNR and CDR2 FQNEAQ (reference sequence). V was clipped by 8 bases and J by 1 base; unmatched bases: 7. CDR3 size: 14 residues. CDR3 sequence reads: CASFRTGENTEAFF. As DNA, the CDR3 is TGTGCCAGCTTTCGAACAGGGGAGAACACTGAAGCTTTCTTT. The full variable domain, its missing parts supplied by reference TRBV7-9 and TRBJ1-1, is DTGVSQNPRHKITKRGQNVTFRCDPISEHNRLYWYRQTLGQGPEFLTYFQNEAQLEKSRLLSDRFSAERPKGSFSTLEIQRTEQGDSAMYLCASFRTGENTEAFFGQGTRLTVV.

This clonotype was observed a handful of times. The chain employs TRBV5-1 and TRBJ2-7; D is unclear. Trimming cost V 0 bases and J 5 bases, with 15 bases left between them. The length of the CDR3 is 15 residues. Germline CDR1 and CDR2: SGHRS and YFSETQ. CDR3 region: CASSLGAGPRDEQYF. The DNA for the CDR3 is TGCGCCAGCAGCTTGGGAGCCGGGCCTCGCGACGAGCAGTACTTC.

This clonotype was recorded a few times. The genes are TRBV12-3 or TRBV12-4 and TRBJ2-3, with 7 bases fitting TRBD2. V was clipped by 4 bases and J by 1 base; unmatched bases: 5. The CDR3 runs to 15 residues. This CDR3 is CASSYSGLGTDTQYF. The CDR3 DNA is TGTGCCAGCAGTTATAGCGGGCTAGGCACAGATACGCAGTATTTT.

This clonotype was observed at least ten times. The V gene is TRBV12-3 or TRBV12-4, the J gene TRBJ1-1; a weak D match, TRBD1 (5 bases). The CDR3 totals 15 residues. The ends were cut back, 5 bases at V and 0 bases at J, with 13 bases in the middle. This CDR3 is CASSLRQKMNTEAFF. The CDR3 region has the DNA TGTGCCAGCAGTCTGCGACAGAAGATGAACACTGAAGCTTTCTTT.